This T cell receptor (beta chain) was found in a study of blood T cell repertoires in COVID-19 (dated by TCRdb to about 2020). Regarding the complete study: Samples covering the acute and convalescent phases of COVID-19 were provided by collaborators in the United States, Italy and Spain. The prospective study material was composed of cDNA or gDNA derived from T cells, B-cell-depleted T cells, or PBMCs. The dataset comprised deeply sampled blood TCRbeta repertoires from subjects exposed to, actively infected with, or recovered from COVID-19. The repertoires were released in a freely available public database intended as a resource for research on the immune response to SARS-CoV-2. The samples were drawn from the first 160 participants of the ongoing ImmuneRACE study and from roughly 1,300 subjects provided by 6 global collaborators. Nearly every sample came with metadata listing a de-identified subject ID, COVID-19 status, age in years and sex. Where HLA class I and class II types were available, the types were taken from metadata supplied by the sample provider, not from assay-based typing.

What the research found in general, with its limitations: How much clinical and demographic metadata was included differed by source and by participant, and the metadata was provided uncurated.

The immunoSEQ Assay, a bias-controlled multiplex PCR, was used to amplify TCRbeta CDR3 regions from genomic DNA. The study's own analysis went as follows. Nucleated cell counts per sample were estimated from amplification of reference gene primers within the assay. To quantify the absolute abundance of each unique TCRbeta CDR3 rearrangement, sequence reads were collapsed and filtered. Productive Simpson clonality was computed per sample as the square root of Simpson's diversity index over productive rearrangements. TCRdb stores this immuneACCESS table with in-frame sequences only. Part of the clones is absent; in the studies checked, under half of the shortfall reflects unresolved V genes, and no reason is known for the rest. V and J calls and clone size follow that table, whereas D and trimming were derived from the DNA. The sample has over 120,000 clones on record, 80% to 90% of them singletons. Of the sample, 1.7% falls within the top ten clones.

On this clone: Its specific antigen is unknown. Qualities for individual bases were not recorded, and no much larger clone is one base off.

The CDR3 starts with the cysteine, ends with the phenylalanine, and has 14 residues. The entry retains the CDR3 DNA only, 42 bases that are in frame from base 1. At the junction V is shortened by 5 bases and J by 8 bases, with 15 bases in between. Looking up the germline V gene yields CDR1 SNHLY and CDR2 FYNNEI. The collaborating institutions used their own protocols to collect whole blood in K2EDTA tubes. For TCRbeta analysis, collaborators shipped samples as frozen whole blood, isolated PBMCs, or DNA extracted from either of those sample types. The receptor comes from a woman aged 50 to 60 with acute or convalescent COVID-19. The chain joins TRBV2 to TRBJ1-4, and the D gene may be TRBD1, 6 bases matching. Sequenced: peripheral blood. The CDR3 protein sequence reads: CASSKTATGEKLFF. The nucleotides are TGTGCCAGCAGTAAGACAGCTACAGGGGAAAAACTGTTTTTT.